This is a list of T cell receptor beta chains from one sample in a study of T-cell reconstitution after alpha-beta-depleted transplantation in children. TCRdb redid the calling of the PCR reads with MiXCR, one entry per CDR3 protein. The table records roughly 500,000 distinct CDR3 sequences, around 19% of them present only once. The material sequenced was PBMCs from the stem cell graft donor, taken from the stem cell graft. The receptor source for this set is a human donor who donated a stem cell graft to a child with acute lymphoblastic leukemia. CDR3s include the opening cysteine and the closing phenylalanine or tryptophan. D genes are given only for firm matches. The size entry is marked missing in some rows and otherwise reads once, few, many or a size class.

cdr3_nt cdr3_aa j_call d_call v_call clone_size
TGTGCCACCAGCAGCGGGGCGGGCAGGGGGCCAGAGACCCAGTACTTC CATSSGAGRGPETQYF TRBJ2-5 TRBD1 TRBV15 many
TGTGCCAGCAGCCCGCTAGCGGTCGACTACAATGAGCAGTTCTTC CASSPLAVDYNEQFF TRBJ2-1 TRBD2 TRBV5-5 many
TGTGCCAGCAGCGTAGGCCACCGCGGTCCCCTGAACACTGAAGCTTTCTTT CASSVGHRGPLNTEAFF TRBJ1-1 . TRBV9 few
TGTGCCAGCGGGGAGGGACAGTCCTACGAGCAGTACTTC CASGEGQSYEQYF TRBJ2-7 . TRBV5-6 many
TGTGCCATCCTTGGGGAGTCTAATGAGCAGTTCTTC CAILGESNEQFF TRBJ2-1 . TRBV12-3/TRBV12-4 many
TGTGCCAGCAGCATGCGGACCCCACGGAGCAATCAGCCCCAGCATTTT CASSMRTPRSNQPQHF TRBJ1-5 . TRBV7-8 .
TGTGCCAGCAGCCCCGGACAAGTGGGGAGAGAGACCCAGTACTTC CASSPGQVGRETQYF TRBJ2-5 . TRBV5-5 .
TGCGCCAGCAGCTTGGAAGGGGAGGGCTCACCCCTCCACTTT CASSLEGEGSPLHF TRBJ1-6 . TRBV5-1 few
TGTGCCAGCAGCTTTCCGCAGGGAGGAAACACCATATATTTT CASSFPQGGNTIYF TRBJ1-3 . TRBV7-9 few
TGCAGCGTTGATAGGGGCAGCGGGTACACTGAAGCTTTCTTT CSVDRGSGYTEAFF TRBJ1-1 . TRBV29-1 .
TGTGCCAGCAGTTACTCTCAACGGGAACAGGAACACGAGCAGTACTTC CASSYSQREQEHEQYF TRBJ2-7 . TRBV6-2/TRBV6-3 .
TGTGCCAGCAGTTACGTATCCGGGACACCTTTCGAGCAGTACTTC CASSYVSGTPFEQYF TRBJ2-7 . TRBV6-5 .
TGCAGTGCTAGTCCCGCTTCAGGGGCTTGGAACACCGGGGAGCTGTTTTTT CSASPASGAWNTGELFF TRBJ2-2 . TRBV20-1 few
TGCAGTGCCAGGGGGACTAGCGGGAGAGTGGGGGGGAGCGAGCAGTACTTC CSARGTSGRVGGSEQYF TRBJ2-7 TRBD2 TRBV20-1 .
TGTGCCAGCAGTAGGGGGCCCCTCCCTGCAGGGGGCGAGCAGTACTTC CASSRGPLPAGGEQYF TRBJ2-7 TRBD1 TRBV27 few
TGTGCCAGCAGTTTAGAGGGGACGCCAGTCTATGGCTACACCTTC CASSLEGTPVYGYTF TRBJ1-2 . TRBV12-3/TRBV12-4 .
TGTGCCAGTAGTACCGGGACTAGCGCATATTTCTACAATGAGCAGTTCTTC CASSTGTSAYFYNEQFF TRBJ2-1 TRBD2 TRBV19 few
TGTGCCAGCAGCCAGCTAGCGGGAGGGCCTGCGGACTTC CASSQLAGGPADF TRBJ2-5 TRBD2 TRBV12-3/TRBV12-4 .
TGTGCCAGCTCACCATTCTGGGACAGGGAAAAGAACGAGCAGTACTTC CASSPFWDREKNEQYF TRBJ2-7 TRBD1 TRBV18 .
TGCGCCAGCAGCACCGGGACGGGAGGCAACGAGCAGTACTTC CASSTGTGGNEQYF TRBJ2-7 TRBD2 TRBV5-1 few
TGTGCCAGCAGCTCCCGTGGAGCGACAGATACGCAGTATTTT CASSSRGATDTQYF TRBJ2-3 . TRBV13 .
TGTGCCATCAGTGAGTTGACAGGGAACGTACTCATCCGCTCTGGGGCCAACGTCCTGACTTTC CAISELTGNVLIRSGANVLTF TRBJ2-6 TRBD1 TRBV10-3 once
TGTGCCAGCGGTCGCCCGGCCACAGATACGCAGTATTTT CASGRPATDTQYF TRBJ2-3 . TRBV11-2 .
TGTGCCAGCAGCTTGGTAGATGATCAGCCCCAGCATTTT CASSLVDDQPQHF TRBJ1-5 . TRBV5-6 .
TGTGCCAGCAGCTTAAGGACCCTAAATGAGCAGTTCTTC CASSLRTLNEQFF TRBJ2-1 . TRBV7-3 .
TGCGCCAGCAGCCCGATCCTCGAAGAGACCCAGTACTTC CASSPILEETQYF TRBJ2-5 . TRBV5-1 once
TGCAGCGTTGAGTCTGGGTTTAACAATGAGCAGTTCTTC CSVESGFNNEQFF TRBJ2-1 . TRBV29-1 .
TGTGCCAGCATTAGGGACCTGTCCAATGAGCAGTTCTTC CASIRDLSNEQFF TRBJ2-1 . TRBV12-3/TRBV12-4 .
TGTGCCAGCAGCTCCGGACTAGCGGGACCCTACGAGCAGTACTTC CASSSGLAGPYEQYF TRBJ2-7 TRBD2 TRBV7-9 few
TGTGCCAGCTTAGGACTGCGCCCAGAGACCCAGTACTTC CASLGLRPETQYF TRBJ2-5 . TRBV18 .
TGTGCCATCGCCGGGGCTAGCGGTTACAATGAGCAGTTCTTC CAIAGASGYNEQFF TRBJ2-1 TRBD2 TRBV10-3 few
TGCGCCAGCAGCTGGACAGGGGCACAAGAGACCCAGTACTTC CASSWTGAQETQYF TRBJ2-5 TRBD1 TRBV5-1 few
TGCAGCGTTGATCTTGGCGGGAGGTCTGAGCAGTTCTTC CSVDLGGRSEQFF TRBJ2-1 TRBD2 TRBV29-1 .
TGTGCCAGTGGGGCAGGGGTCTCCACAGATACGCAGTATTTT CASGAGVSTDTQYF TRBJ2-3 . TRBV12-3/TRBV12-4 .
TGTGCCAGCAGGGGACTAGCGGAAATTTACAATGAGCAGTTCTTC CASRGLAEIYNEQFF TRBJ2-1 TRBD2 TRBV12-3/TRBV12-4 few
TGTGCCAGCACCCGAAGGGACAGGGGGCGCATTGATGAAAAACTGTTTTTT CASTRRDRGRIDEKLFF TRBJ1-4 TRBD1 TRBV11-2 .
TGTGCCAGCATGCGCGGGACTAGCGGTAGCGGGGCCCAGTACTTC CASMRGTSGSGAQYF TRBJ2-5 TRBD2 TRBV6-1 few
TGCGCCAGCAGCTTGGACAGAGTAGGACAGACTGGCTACACCTTC CASSLDRVGQTGYTF TRBJ1-2 . TRBV5-1 few
TGTGCCAGCAGCGGGGACAGGGGCGAGCAGTTCTTC CASSGDRGEQFF TRBJ2-1 TRBD1 TRBV5-5 .
TGTGCCAGCACCTACCCGTTAAGAGATGGAGAAGAAAAACTGTTTTTT CASTYPLRDGEEKLFF TRBJ1-4 . TRBV7-9 .
TGTGCCAGCAGTGTTTACGGGAGCTCCTACGAGCAGTACTTC CASSVYGSSYEQYF TRBJ2-7 . TRBV2 few
TGTGCCACCTCCCACGAACAGGGGTCCTACGAGCAGTACTTC CATSHEQGSYEQYF TRBJ2-7 TRBD1 TRBV10-3 few
TGTGCCAGCACCCTCTACAATGAGCAGTTCTTC CASTLYNEQFF TRBJ2-1 . TRBV6-2/TRBV6-3 many
TGTGCCAGCAGCCCGGTCAGGCAGGCAGGGGCCAACGTCCTGACTTTC CASSPVRQAGANVLTF TRBJ2-6 . TRBV6-1 few
TGTGCCAGCAGTTCGGGGTCCAGGGAGACCCAGTACTTC CASSSGSRETQYF TRBJ2-5 . TRBV28 .
TGTGCCAGCAGCCCCTCGGCTAGCACAGATACGCAGTATTTT CASSPSASTDTQYF TRBJ2-3 . TRBV3-1 many
TGTGCCAGCTCAACATCACAGGGGGGCACCTACAATGAGCAGTTCTTC CASSTSQGGTYNEQFF TRBJ2-1 TRBD1 TRBV18 .
TGTGCCAGCAGTGAATCCGGGTCCCCTAGCTATGGCTACACCTTC CASSESGSPSYGYTF TRBJ1-2 . TRBV25-1 .
TGCGCCAGCAGCCAAACTCCCAATAGCGTTCAAGAGACCCAGTACTTC CASSQTPNSVQETQYF TRBJ2-5 . TRBV4-1 .
TGCGCCAGCAGCCTACCGACCGCGACAGATACGCAGTATTTT CASSLPTATDTQYF TRBJ2-3 . TRBV5-1 many
TGCGCCAGCAGCTTGGCCGGGACAGTCAATGAAAAACTGTTTTTT CASSLAGTVNEKLFF TRBJ1-4 TRBD1 TRBV5-1 .
TGTGCCAGCTCGGACTACTCCCCACGGGAGTTCTTC CASSDYSPREFF TRBJ2-1 . TRBV25-1 .
TGTGCCAGCAGCTTAGCGACCGGGACTTCGAACACCGGGGAGCTGTTTTTT CASSLATGTSNTGELFF TRBJ2-2 . TRBV7-8 few
TGTGCTGCCGAGGGGATGGGGCCCTACGAGCAGTACTTC CAAEGMGPYEQYF TRBJ2-7 . TRBV2 .
TGTGCCAGCAGTGAAGGGACAGGGATAGCCGGGGAGCTGTTTTTT CASSEGTGIAGELFF TRBJ2-2 TRBD1 TRBV6-4 few